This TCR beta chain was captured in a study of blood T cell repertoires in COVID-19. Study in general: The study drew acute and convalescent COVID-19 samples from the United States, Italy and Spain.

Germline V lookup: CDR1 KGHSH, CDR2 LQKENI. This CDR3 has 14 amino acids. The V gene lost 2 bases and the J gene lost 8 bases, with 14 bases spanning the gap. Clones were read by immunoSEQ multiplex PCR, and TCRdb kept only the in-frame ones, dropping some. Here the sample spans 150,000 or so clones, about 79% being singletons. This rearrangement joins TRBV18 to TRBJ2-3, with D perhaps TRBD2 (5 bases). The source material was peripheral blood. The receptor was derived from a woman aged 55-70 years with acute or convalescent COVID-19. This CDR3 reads CASSPGYHRGTQYF. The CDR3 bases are TGTGCCAGCTCACCAGGGTACCATCGGGGTACGCAGTATTTT.